Listed below are T cell receptor beta chains from one sample, sequenced in a study of CD8 T cells in ankylosing spondylitis. TCRdb used MiXCR to reprocess the 5' RACE reads, holding one entry per CDR3 protein. The data hold 300,000 to 350,000 distinct CDR3 sequences, with around 20% observed a single time. Sequencing was done on a sample of blood, either unsorted or a sorted T cell fraction (not recorded which). These receptors all come from a female donor with ankylosing spondylitis or in good health (not recorded which). The CDR3 runs from the conserved cysteine through the conserved F or W. A D gene is named only where the DNA matches it firmly. Clone size is shown for a subset of rows, as once, few, many or a class of expanded clone.

>TRBD2|TRBV7-3|TRBJ2-3|-
CASSSTGGATDTQNF
TGTGCCAGCAGCTCCACGGGGGGGGCCACAGATACGCAGAATTTT
>-|TRBV7-8|TRBJ1-1|many
CASSSQGMNTEAFF
TGTGCCAGCAGCTCACAGGGCATGAACACTGAAGCTTTCTTT
>TRBD2|TRBV19|TRBJ2-1|-
CASVAGIGYNEQFF
TGTGCCAGCGTAGCGGGAATAGGGTACAATGAGCAGTTCTTC
>-|TRBV30|TRBJ2-1|-
CAWKGQGPNNEQFF
TGTGCCTGGAAGGGGCAGGGACCTAACAATGAGCAGTTCTTC
>-|TRBV6-5|TRBJ2-7|-
CASTGGSEQYF
TGTGCCAGCACCGGGGGTAGCGAGCAGTACTTC
>-|TRBV5-5|TRBJ2-3|-
CASSLKSTSTDTQYF
TGTGCCAGCAGCTTGAAGAGTACTAGCACAGATACGCAGTATTTT
>-|TRBV10-3|TRBJ2-5|few
CAISEGSRETQYF
TGTGCCATCAGTGAGGGGAGCCGAGAGACCCAGTACTTC
>-|TRBV28|TRBJ1-1|-
CASSLWTEAFF
TGTGCCAGCAGTTTATGGACTGAAGCTTTCTTT
>-|TRBV7-6|TRBJ1-1|-
CASSLARLTGSEAFF
TGTGCCAGCAGCTTAGCCCGCCTAACAGGCTCTGAAGCTTTCTTT
>TRBD2|TRBV9|TRBJ2-1|-
CASSSLTSGNEQFF
TGTGCCAGCAGCTCGCTGACTAGCGGAAATGAGCAGTTCTTC
>-|TRBV18|TRBJ1-2|-
CASSPQTEANYGYTF
TGTGCCAGCTCACCGCAGACAGAAGCTAACTATGGCTACACCTTC
>TRBD1|TRBV6-1|TRBJ2-2|-
CASTPDRGGWTGELFF
TGTGCCAGCACCCCGGACAGGGGAGGTTGGACCGGGGAGCTGTTTTTT
>-|TRBV20-1|TRBJ1-2|few
CSARAPGPTDGYTF
TGCAGTGCTAGAGCCCCCGGACCGACAGATGGCTACACCTTC
>-|TRBV5-4|TRBJ2-1|many
CASSSQLDSWDEQFF
TGTGCCAGCAGCTCACAACTCGACTCGTGGGATGAGCAGTTCTTC
>-|TRBV18|TRBJ2-3|many
CASSPGLSTDTQYF
TGTGCCAGCTCACCAGGGCTAAGCACAGATACGCAGTATTTT
>TRBD2|TRBV12-3/TRBV12-4|TRBJ2-2|many
CASSLRLAGGTGELFF
TGTGCCAGCAGTTTGCGCCTAGCGGGAGGAACCGGGGAGCTGTTTTTT
>-|TRBV20-1|TRBJ2-3|many
CSAPGHTDTQYF
TGCAGTGCACCGGGACACACAGATACGCAGTATTTT
>TRBD2|TRBV7-9|TRBJ2-1|-
CASSFRTSGRGNEQFF
TGTGCCAGCAGCTTCCGGACTAGCGGGAGAGGCAATGAGCAGTTCTTC
>-|TRBV6-2/TRBV6-3|TRBJ2-1|-
CASRDGDYNEQFF
TGTGCCAGCAGAGACGGCGACTACAATGAGCAGTTCTTC
>-|TRBV29-1|TRBJ1-2|-
CSVGERHGYTF
TGCAGCGTCGGTGAACGACATGGCTACACCTTC
>-|TRBV5-1|TRBJ2-3|few
CASSLNSTDTQYF
TGCGCCAGCAGCCTAAACAGCACAGATACGCAGTATTTT
>TRBD2|TRBV29-1|TRBJ2-1|-
CSARLGLLYNEQFF
TGCAGCGCCCGGCTGGGACTACTCTACAATGAGCAGTTCTTC
>-|TRBV12-3/TRBV12-4|TRBJ1-2|few
CASSTGGGYTF
TGTGCCAGCAGTACGGGGGGCGGCTACACCTTC
>-|TRBV6-5|TRBJ2-1|-
CASSYTGPTQQFF
TGTGCCAGCAGTTATACTGGGCCAACCCAGCAGTTCTTC
>-|TRBV4-3|TRBJ2-3|-
CASSQDWRGDTQYF
TGCGCCAGCAGCCAAGATTGGCGGGGAGATACGCAGTATTTT
>TRBD2|TRBV19|TRBJ2-4|few
CASSVSGLAEWGAKNIQYF
TGTGCCAGTAGTGTTTCGGGACTAGCGGAATGGGGTGCCAAAAACATTCAGTACTTC
>TRBD2|TRBV5-1|TRBJ2-1|-
CASSLFSGLAGSNEQFF
TGCGCCAGCAGCTTATTTAGTGGATTAGCGGGGTCCAATGAGCAGTTCTTC
>-|TRBV11-1|TRBJ2-1|few
CASSLEFEGEQFF
TGTGCCAGCAGCTTAGAGTTCGAGGGTGAGCAGTTCTTC
>-|TRBV12-3/TRBV12-4|TRBJ1-1|many
CASSALWNTEAFF
TGTGCCAGCAGTGCCCTTTGGAACACTGAAGCTTTCTTT
>TRBD1|TRBV4-2|TRBJ1-1|few
CASSKPREGATEAFF
TGTGCCAGCAGCAAACCGAGGGAGGGGGCCACTGAAGCTTTCTTT
>TRBD2|TRBV20-1|TRBJ2-5|few
CSVLAGGQQETQYF
TGCAGTGTTCTAGCGGGAGGGCAACAAGAGACCCAGTACTTC
>-|TRBV28|TRBJ2-5|-
CASSFWDRETQYF
TGTGCCAGCAGTTTCTGGGATAGGGAGACCCAGTACTTC
>TRBD2|TRBV20-1|TRBJ2-3|-
CSARERTSGIARSDTQYF
TGCAGTGCTAGAGAAAGGACTAGCGGGATCGCGAGGTCAGATACGCAGTATTTT
>TRBD2|TRBV18|TRBJ2-1|few
CASSPQAGEHNEQFF
TGTGCCAGCTCACCCCAAGCGGGAGAGCACAATGAGCAGTTCTTC
>-|TRBV6-1|TRBJ2-7|-
CASRPGTLHYEQYF
TGTGCCAGCAGACCCGGGACACTCCACTACGAGCAGTACTTC
>-|TRBV5-1|TRBJ2-6|few
CASSFGEPGANVLTF
TGCGCCAGCAGCTTCGGGGAGCCTGGGGCCAACGTCCTGACTTTC
>-|TRBV20-1|TRBJ1-5|many
CSAGDSNQPQHF
TGCAGTGCGGGGGATAGCAATCAGCCCCAGCATTTT
>TRBD1|TRBV20-1|TRBJ2-1|-
CSTLLPGQGKNEQFF
TGCAGTACGCTACTTCCGGGACAGGGGAAGAATGAGCAGTTCTTC
>-|TRBV12-3/TRBV12-4|TRBJ1-2|-
CASSFRQGLMGYGYTF
TGTGCCAGCAGTTTCCGGCAGGGCCTAATGGGCTATGGCTACACCTTC
>-|TRBV20-1|TRBJ2-7|-
CSASLPSGRAEIEQYF
TGCAGTGCTTCCCTCCCCTCGGGGCGCGCAGAGATCGAGCAGTACTTC
>-|TRBV7-2|TRBJ2-5|-
CASSSDRGSETQYF
TGTGCCAGCAGCTCCGATCGAGGTAGCGAGACCCAGTACTTC
>-|TRBV5-1|TRBJ1-1|few
CASSFGVKYTEAFF
TGCGCCAGCAGCTTCGGTGTAAAGTACACTGAAGCTTTCTTT
>TRBD1|TRBV5-1|TRBJ1-1|-
CASSPSPGTGVNTEAFF
TGCGCCAGCAGCCCTAGTCCCGGGACAGGGGTGAACACTGAAGCTTTCTTT
>-|TRBV6-1|TRBJ1-2|few
CASVPVGGYGYTF
TGTGCCAGCGTCCCGGTAGGCGGGTATGGCTACACCTTC
>-|TRBV20-1|TRBJ2-7|-
CSASRLGEQYF
TGCAGTGCCAGCCGTTTGGGCGAGCAGTACTTC
>TRBD1|TRBV12-3/TRBV12-4|TRBJ2-1|few
CASSFQDRDDEQFF
TGTGCCAGCAGTTTTCAGGACAGGGACGATGAGCAGTTCTTC
>TRBD2|TRBV5-1|TRBJ2-7|few
CASSLWQAGGNEQYF
TGCGCCAGCAGCCTATGGCAAGCGGGAGGGAACGAGCAGTACTTC
>-|TRBV6-4|TRBJ1-5|-
CASSDLDSRKPQHF
TGTGCCAGCAGTGACCTCGACAGCCGAAAGCCCCAGCATTTT
>-|TRBV7-2|TRBJ2-5|-
CASSFRSETQYF
TGTGCCAGCAGCTTTCGTTCGGAGACCCAGTACTTC
>-|TRBV14|TRBJ1-1|few
CASSQQTVRGNTEAFF
TGTGCCAGCAGCCAGCAGACAGTCAGAGGGAACACTGAAGCTTTCTTT
>TRBD2|TRBV7-6|TRBJ2-2|-
CASSAAGVRASGRGTGELFF
TGTGCCAGCAGCGCCGCCGGTGTTCGGGCTAGCGGGAGAGGCACCGGGGAGCTGTTTTTT
>TRBD2|TRBV11-2|TRBJ2-7|-
CASKGSGSNHHEQYF
TGTGCCAGCAAGGGTAGCGGGAGTAACCATCACGAGCAGTACTTC
>TRBD1|TRBV12-3/TRBV12-4|TRBJ1-3|-
CASSGYRGLTGNTIYF
TGTGCCAGCAGCGGATACAGGGGGCTGACTGGAAACACCATATATTTT
>-|TRBV13|TRBJ2-3|few
CASSLGQGIADTQYF
TGTGCCAGCAGCTTAGGACAGGGCATTGCAGATACGCAGTATTTT